The source of this TCR beta chain is a study of healthy donors' naive CD4 and CD8 T cells. Study-wide points: Positive CDR3 charge linked to CD4+ cells, negative to CD8+ cells.

Comment on this clonotype: Its antigen is still unknown.

A linear amplification protocol produced the TCR libraries from roughly 550 ng of total RNA. As originally analysed: 78,498 TCR alpha transcripts were sequenced from about 5 healthy donors. TCRdb called the reads again in MiXCR, with one record for every CDR3 protein. Clone size and V and J calls follow TCRdb, not the original study. Of 180,000 or so distinct CDR3 sequences listed, under 85% are singletons. CD4+CD8-CD45RO-CD45RA+ cells were naive CD4+; CD8+CD4-CD45RA+CD27bright cells were naive CD8+. CDR3 length equals 15 residues. CDR1 is LNHDA, CDR2 SQIVND, per germline (reference sequence). The V gene lost 0 bases and the J gene lost 0 bases, with 8 bases spanning the gap.

V is TRBV19 and J is TRBJ1-1; no firm D call. This clonotype was sampled from a pool of human donors in good health; the sample pools cells from several healthy donors. The specimen was naive CD4+ and CD8+ T cells sorted from blood, pooled from several donors. The CDR3 protein is CASSIDGKMNTEAFF. The CDR3, as DNA: TGTGCCAGTAGTATAGACGGCAAAATGAACACTGAAGCTTTCTTT. The full variable domain, with the rest looked up from reference TRBV19 and TRBJ1-1, is DGGITQSPKYLFRKEGQNVTLSCEQNLNHDAMYWYRQDPGQGLRLIYYSQIVNDFQKGDIAEGYSVSREKKESFPLTVTSAQKNPTAFYLCASSIDGKMNTEAFFGQGTRLTVV.